The 13 T cell receptor beta chains below were found in one sample sequenced in a study of response to subunit inactivated influenza vaccine. Via MiXCR, TCRdb re-called the RT-PCR reads, giving one row per CDR3 protein. The sample yields about 520,000 distinct CDR3 sequences, approximately 24% seen once. The sample in question was CD4+ T cells sorted from PBMCs, obtained roughly 5 days after vaccination. The receptors shown here come from a man aged 45-65 years who received an inactivated influenza vaccine.

This clonotype was observed a handful of times. This chain joins TRBV20-1 and TRBJ2-3; tentatively, D is TRBD1 (7 bases). The CDR3 loop spans 14 amino acids. Germline assignment: CDR1 DFQATT and CDR2 SNEGSKA (reference sequence). V lost 1 base and J 4 bases, leaving 12 bases between the germline ends. The CDR3 coding sequence is TGCAGTGCTAGAGCCGCCAGGGGGGCAGATACGCAGTATTTT. As protein: CSARAARGADTQYF.

This clonotype has a handful of counts. The V and J genes are TRBV12-3 or TRBV12-4 and TRBJ1-1; D is perhaps TRBD1 (5 bases). This CDR3 comprises 14 residues. Trimming removed 2 bases from V and 2 bases from J, with 9 bases in between. CDR3 coding DNA: TGTGCCAGCAGTTTAATCGGGGGAAACACTGAAGCTTTCTTT. This codes for CASSLIGGNTEAFF.

Written as DNA, the CDR3 is TGTGCCAGCAGTTTGCTAGCGGGGGGATTCAATGAGCAGTTCTTC. Its translation: CASSLLAGGFNEQFF. V usage is TRBV12-3 or TRBV12-4 and J usage is TRBJ2-1, with 11 bases fitting TRBD2. The V segment lost 3 bases and the J segment 6 bases; nucleotides outside the gene matches: 4. This CDR3 region has 15 residues.

This clonotype appeared many times. The J gene is TRBJ2-7, the V gene TRBV5-1, with D perhaps being TRBD1 or TRBD2 (7 bases each). CDR3 length equals 13 residues. V was trimmed by 4 bases and J by 7 bases, leaving 15 bases between them. Looked up from germline, CDR1 is SGHRS and CDR2 is YFSETQ. CDR3 in amino acids: CASSQQGGREQYF. For the CDR3, the DNA is TGCGCCAGCAGCCAGCAGGGGGGGCGAGAGCAGTACTTC.

Only a few counts were recorded for this clonotype. V gene TRBV11-2 combines with J gene TRBJ1-4, with a possible D match to TRBD1 (5 bases). V lost 5 bases and J lost 1, with 11 bases in between. The CDR3 covers 15 residues. Per germline, CDR1 SGHAT and CDR2 FQNNGV. DNA of the CDR3: TGTGCCAGCAGCCTTTGGGGCAAAACTAATGAAAAACTGTTTTTT. It specifies CASSLWGKTNEKLFF.

Only a few counts were recorded for this clonotype. This chain connects TRBV24-1 to TRBJ2-1; the match to TRBD2 covers 7 bases. Germline V gene sequence: CDR1 KGHDR, CDR2 SFDVKD. The V segment lost 2 bases and the J segment 5 bases; nucleotides outside the gene matches: 5. This CDR3 is 15 amino acids long. CDR3 region: CATSDSSGIHNEQFF. CDR3 nucleotides: TGTGCCACCAGTGATTCCAGCGGGATACACAATGAGCAGTTCTTC.

This clonotype was counted ten times or more. The V gene is TRBV12-3 or TRBV12-4, the J gene TRBJ2-7; D not certain. The CDR3 covers 13 residues. Trimming pared 4 bases from V and 4 bases from J, leaving 11 bases between. CDR3 in amino acids: CASSSGLGYEQYF. The CDR3 bases are TGTGCCAGCAGTTCAGGCCTGGGTTACGAGCAGTACTTC.

This clonotype was seen a few times. The chain carries TRBV6-2 or TRBV6-3 and TRBJ2-6; D unclear. The CDR3 has 14 residues. V lost 6 bases and J lost 3, with 9 bases in between. Germline-derived CDR1 and CDR2 are MNHEY and SVGEGT. In DNA form, the CDR3 reads TGTGCCAGCAGCCCGGTAATTGGGGCCAACGTCCTGACTTTC. Its translation is CASSPVIGANVLTF.

This chain uses TRBV9 with TRBJ2-7; 10 positions agree with TRBD2. Germline V gives CDR1 SGDLS, CDR2 YYNGEE. This CDR3 contains 16 residues. Trimming cost V 2 bases and J 0 bases; bases outside gene matches: 5. CDR3 nucleotides: TGTGCCAGCAGCGTTAGTAGCGGGGGGAGCTCCTACGAGCAGTACTTC. This sequence encodes CASSVSSGGSSYEQYF.

This clonotype was found many times. The chain uses TRBV11-2 and TRBJ2-1, with 7 bases aligning to TRBD1. V was clipped by 3 bases and J by 0 bases; unmatched bases: 2. Germline CDR1 SGHAT, CDR2 FQNNGV. The CDR3 covers 15 residues. CDR3 residues: CASSLRGLSYNEQFF. CDR3 in DNA: TGTGCCAGCAGCTTGAGGGGGCTCTCCTACAATGAGCAGTTCTTC.

The chain uses TRBV9 and TRBJ2-1; tentative D call: TRBD2 (6 bases). Germline V gene sequence: CDR1 SGDLS, CDR2 YYNGEE. Trimming cost V 2 bases and J 0 bases, with 15 bases left between them. This CDR3 has 17 amino acids. The CDR3 sequence: CASSVRTRAGSYNEQFF. The CDR3 DNA is TGTGCCAGCAGCGTGAGAACCCGAGCGGGCTCCTACAATGAGCAGTTCTTC.

The chain carries TRBV20-1 and TRBJ1-4; D unclear. CDR1 DFQATT and CDR2 SNEGSKA come from the germline V gene (reference sequence). The length of the CDR3 is 12 residues. Deletions cut 5 bases from V and 7 bases from J, with 11 bases between. CDR3 in amino acids: CSARQPGEKLFF. The CDR3 DNA sequence: TGCAGTGCTCGCCAACCAGGTGAAAAACTGTTTTTT.

For the CDR3, the DNA is TGCGCCAGCAGCCCGGGGCCGGGGGGGACCCAGTACTTC. Translating it yields CASSPGPGGTQYF. The V and J genes are TRBV4-1 and TRBJ2-5, with 7 bases fitting TRBD2. Per the germline V gene, CDR1 is MGHRA and CDR2 is YSYEKL. The CDR3 sequence is 13 residues long. Losses at the gene ends were 4 bases for V and 7 bases for J; bases not matched to a gene: 6.